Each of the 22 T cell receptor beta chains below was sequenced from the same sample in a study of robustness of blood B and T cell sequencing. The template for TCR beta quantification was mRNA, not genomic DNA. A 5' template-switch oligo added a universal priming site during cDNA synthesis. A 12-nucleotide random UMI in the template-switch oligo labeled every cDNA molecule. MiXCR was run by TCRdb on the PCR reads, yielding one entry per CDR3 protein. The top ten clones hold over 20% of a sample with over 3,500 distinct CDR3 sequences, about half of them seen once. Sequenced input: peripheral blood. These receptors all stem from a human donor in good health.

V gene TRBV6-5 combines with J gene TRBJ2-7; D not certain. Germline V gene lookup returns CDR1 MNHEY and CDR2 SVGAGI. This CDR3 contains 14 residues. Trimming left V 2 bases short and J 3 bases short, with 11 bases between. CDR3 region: CASSYNGRVYEQYF. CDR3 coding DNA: TGTGCCAGCAGTTACAACGGAAGAGTCTACGAGCAGTACTTC.

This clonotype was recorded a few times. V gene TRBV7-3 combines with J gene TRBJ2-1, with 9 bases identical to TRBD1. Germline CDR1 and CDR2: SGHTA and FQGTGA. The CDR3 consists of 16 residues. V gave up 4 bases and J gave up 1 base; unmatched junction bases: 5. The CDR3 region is CASSSQTGGSYNEQFF. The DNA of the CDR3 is TGTGCCAGCAGCTCTCAGACAGGGGGGTCCTACAATGAGCAGTTCTTC.

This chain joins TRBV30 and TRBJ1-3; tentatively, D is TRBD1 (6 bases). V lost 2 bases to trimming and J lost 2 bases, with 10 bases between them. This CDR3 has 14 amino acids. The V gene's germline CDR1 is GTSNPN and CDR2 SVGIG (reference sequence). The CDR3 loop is CAWSPGQTGNTIYF. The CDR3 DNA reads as TGTGCCTGGAGTCCCGGACAGACTGGAAACACCATATATTTT.

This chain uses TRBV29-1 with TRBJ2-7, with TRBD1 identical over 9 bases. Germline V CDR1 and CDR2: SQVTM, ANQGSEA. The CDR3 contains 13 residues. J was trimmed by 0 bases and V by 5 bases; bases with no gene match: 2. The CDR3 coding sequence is TGCAGCGTTAGGACAGGGGACTCCTACGAGCAGTACTTC. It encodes CSVRTGDSYEQYF.

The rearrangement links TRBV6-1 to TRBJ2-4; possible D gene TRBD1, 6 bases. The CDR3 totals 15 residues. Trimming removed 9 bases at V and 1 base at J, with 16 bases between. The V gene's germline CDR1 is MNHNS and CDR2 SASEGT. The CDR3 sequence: CASLPGELAKNIQYF. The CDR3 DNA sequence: TGTGCCAGTTTACCAGGGGAGCTGGCCAAAAACATTCAGTACTTC.

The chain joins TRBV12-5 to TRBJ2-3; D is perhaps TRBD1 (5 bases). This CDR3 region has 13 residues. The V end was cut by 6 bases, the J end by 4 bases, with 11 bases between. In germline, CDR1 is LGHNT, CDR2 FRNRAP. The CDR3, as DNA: TGTGCTAGTGGGATAACAGGTCCAGATACGCAGTATTTT. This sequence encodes CASGITGPDTQYF.

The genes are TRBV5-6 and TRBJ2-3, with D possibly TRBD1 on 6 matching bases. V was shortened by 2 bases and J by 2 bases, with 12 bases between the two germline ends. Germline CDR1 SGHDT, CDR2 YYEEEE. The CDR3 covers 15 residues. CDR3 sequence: CASSFTQGPTDTQYF. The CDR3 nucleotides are TGTGCCAGCAGCTTTACTCAGGGGCCCACAGATACGCAGTATTTT.

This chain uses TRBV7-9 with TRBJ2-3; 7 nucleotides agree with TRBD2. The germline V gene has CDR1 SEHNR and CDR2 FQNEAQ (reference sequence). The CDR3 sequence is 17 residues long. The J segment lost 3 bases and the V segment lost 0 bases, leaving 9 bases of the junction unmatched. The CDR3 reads CASSLAKLASGTDTQYF. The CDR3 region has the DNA TGTGCCAGCAGCTTAGCGAAACTAGCGTCGGGAACAGATACGCAGTATTTT.

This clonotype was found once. CDR3 in DNA: TGTGCCAGCAGCCCCTTCGACAGATCCCAATCCAGCCAGCAGTTCTTC. This translates into CASSPFDRSQSSQQFF. The chain employs TRBV6-1 and TRBJ2-1; possible D gene TRBD1, 5 bases. V was clipped by 6 bases and J by 11 bases, with 26 bases between them. The CDR3 contains 16 residues. CDR1 MNHNS and CDR2 SASEGT come from the germline V gene.

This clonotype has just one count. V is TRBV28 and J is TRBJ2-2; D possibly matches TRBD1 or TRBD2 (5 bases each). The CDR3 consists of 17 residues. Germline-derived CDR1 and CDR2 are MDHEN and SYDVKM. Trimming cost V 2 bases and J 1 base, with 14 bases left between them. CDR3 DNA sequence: TGTGCCAGCAGTTTAAGGCCCGGGACGGGGAACACCGGGGAGCTGTTTTTT. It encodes CASSLRPGTGNTGELFF.

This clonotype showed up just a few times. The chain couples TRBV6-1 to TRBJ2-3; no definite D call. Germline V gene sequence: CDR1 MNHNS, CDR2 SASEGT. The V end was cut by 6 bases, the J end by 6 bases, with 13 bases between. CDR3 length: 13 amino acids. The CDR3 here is CASRKTRVDTQYF. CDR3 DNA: TGTGCCAGCAGAAAGACCAGAGTGGATACGCAGTATTTT.

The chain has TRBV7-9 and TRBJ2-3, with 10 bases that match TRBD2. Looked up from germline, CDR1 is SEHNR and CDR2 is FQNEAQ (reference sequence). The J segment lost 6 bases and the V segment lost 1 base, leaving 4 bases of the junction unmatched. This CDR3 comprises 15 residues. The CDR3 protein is CASSLGLAGDDTQYF. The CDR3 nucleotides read TGTGCCAGCAGCTTAGGGCTAGCGGGGGACGATACGCAGTATTTT.

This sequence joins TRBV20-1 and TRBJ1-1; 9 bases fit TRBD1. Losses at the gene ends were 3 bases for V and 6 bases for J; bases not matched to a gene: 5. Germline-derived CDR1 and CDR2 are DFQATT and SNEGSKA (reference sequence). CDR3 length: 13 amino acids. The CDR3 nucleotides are TGCAGTGCTAGTCGGACAGGGGTCTCTGAAGCTTTCTTT. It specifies CSASRTGVSEAFF.

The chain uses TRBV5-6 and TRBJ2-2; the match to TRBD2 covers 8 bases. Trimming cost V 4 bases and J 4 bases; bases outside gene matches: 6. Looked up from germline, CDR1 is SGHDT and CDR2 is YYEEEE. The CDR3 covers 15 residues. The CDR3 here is CASSTGLAATGELFF. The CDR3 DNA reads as TGTGCCAGCAGCACAGGACTAGCCGCCACCGGGGAGCTGTTTTTT.

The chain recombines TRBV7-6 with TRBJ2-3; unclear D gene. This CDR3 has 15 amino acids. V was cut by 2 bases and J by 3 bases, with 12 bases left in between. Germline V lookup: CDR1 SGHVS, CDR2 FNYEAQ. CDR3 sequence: CASSLSSVGTDTQYF. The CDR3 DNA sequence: TGTGCCAGCAGCTTAAGTTCGGTGGGGACAGATACGCAGTATTTT.

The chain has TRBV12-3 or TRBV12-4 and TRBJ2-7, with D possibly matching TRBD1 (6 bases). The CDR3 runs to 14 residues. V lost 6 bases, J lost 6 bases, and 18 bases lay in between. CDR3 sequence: CASRPQDRPSEQYF. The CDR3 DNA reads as TGTGCCAGCAGGCCGCAAGACAGGCCTAGCGAGCAGTACTTC.

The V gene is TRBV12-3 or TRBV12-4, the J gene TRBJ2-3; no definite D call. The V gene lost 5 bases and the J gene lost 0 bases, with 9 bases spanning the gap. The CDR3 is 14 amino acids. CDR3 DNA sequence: TGTGCCAGCAGTCTCAGTCTTAGCACAGATACGCAGTATTTT. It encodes CASSLSLSTDTQYF.

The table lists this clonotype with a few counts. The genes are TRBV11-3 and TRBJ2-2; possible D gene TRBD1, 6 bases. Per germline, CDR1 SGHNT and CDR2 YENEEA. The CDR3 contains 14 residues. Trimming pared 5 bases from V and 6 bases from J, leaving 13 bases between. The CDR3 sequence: CASSQEQGSGELFF. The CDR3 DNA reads TGTGCCAGCAGCCAAGAACAGGGTTCCGGGGAGCTGTTTTTT.

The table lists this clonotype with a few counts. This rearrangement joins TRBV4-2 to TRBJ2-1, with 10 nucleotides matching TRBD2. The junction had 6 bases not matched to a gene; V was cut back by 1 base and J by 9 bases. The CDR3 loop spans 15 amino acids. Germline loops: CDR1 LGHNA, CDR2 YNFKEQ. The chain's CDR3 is CASSQVALAGSEQFF. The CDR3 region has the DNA TGTGCCAGCAGCCAAGTCGCACTAGCGGGGAGTGAGCAGTTCTTC.

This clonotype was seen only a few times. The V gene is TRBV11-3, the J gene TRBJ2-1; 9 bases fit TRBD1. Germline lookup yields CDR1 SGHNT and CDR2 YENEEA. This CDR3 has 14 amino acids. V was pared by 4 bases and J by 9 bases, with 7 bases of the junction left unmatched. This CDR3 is CASSSRDRVTEQFF. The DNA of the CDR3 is TGTGCCAGCAGCTCGCGGGACAGGGTCACTGAGCAGTTCTTC.

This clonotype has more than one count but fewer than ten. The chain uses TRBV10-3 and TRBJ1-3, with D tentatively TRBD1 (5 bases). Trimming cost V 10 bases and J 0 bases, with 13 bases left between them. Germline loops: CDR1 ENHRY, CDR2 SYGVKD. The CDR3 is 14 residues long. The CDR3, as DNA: TGTGCCAATTCGGAGGGACTCTCTGGAAACACCATATATTTT. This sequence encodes CANSEGLSGNTIYF.

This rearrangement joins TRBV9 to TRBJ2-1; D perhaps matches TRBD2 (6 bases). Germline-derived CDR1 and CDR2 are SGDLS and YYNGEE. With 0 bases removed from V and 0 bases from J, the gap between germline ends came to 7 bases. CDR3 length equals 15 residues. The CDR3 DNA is TGTGCCAGCAGCGTAGGGGGGGACTCCTACAATGAGCAGTTCTTC. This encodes CASSVGGDSYNEQFF.